This T cell receptor beta chain derives from a study of cytomegalovirus exposure and HLA in healthy donors. PCR amplification relied on 60 Vbeta primers (plus 13 Jbeta primers). Libraries were prepared by immunoSEQ multiplex PCR; TCRdb keeps only in-frame clonotypes and omits some of them. The sample includes around 200,000 clones, roughly 80% seen only once; the top ten take 6.3%. The V gene end was trimmed by 6 bases and the J gene end by 0 bases; junction bases not matched to a gene: 2. Germline V gene data show CDR1 as SQVTM and CDR2 as ANQGSEA. This CDR3 is built from 12 residues. This clonotype was obtained from a middle-aged man in good health and CMV-seropositive. The sample consisted of PBMCs. This chain connects TRBV29-1 to TRBJ2-7, with 7 bases lining up with TRBD1. CDR3 nucleotides: TGCAGCGTGGACAGGAGCTCCTACGAGCAGTACTTC. This translates into CSVDRSSYEQYF.